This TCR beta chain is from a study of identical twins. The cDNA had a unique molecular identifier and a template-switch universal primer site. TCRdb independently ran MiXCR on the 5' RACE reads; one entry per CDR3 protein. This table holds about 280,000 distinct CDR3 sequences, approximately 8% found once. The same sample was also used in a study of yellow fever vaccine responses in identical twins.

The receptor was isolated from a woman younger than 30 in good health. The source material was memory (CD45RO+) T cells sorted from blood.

CDR3 sequence reads: CASRSSGSEQFF. In DNA, the CDR3 is TGTGCCAGCAGGTCTAGCGGGAGTGAGCAGTTCTTC. The rearrangement joins TRBV3-1 to TRBJ2-1; TRBD2 matches at 10 bases. The junction had 2 bases not matched to a gene; V was cut back by 6 bases and J by 9 bases. The length of the CDR3 is 12 residues. CDR1 and CDR2 (germline): LGHDT, YNNKEL (reference sequence).